Described below is a single T cell receptor (beta chain) sequence and its context. The data were produced by immunoSEQ multiplex PCR, yet TCRdb's version contains in-frame clones alone and is incomplete. The table shows some 62,000 clones, with about 92% occurring only once. This record belongs to a study of OX40 agonist ivuxolimab in advanced cancers. The CDR3 covers 21 residues. Germline V gene lookup returns CDR1 SGHTA and CDR2 FQGTGA. V was cut by 2 bases and J by 0 bases, with 23 bases left in between. This receptor was obtained from an adult with an advanced solid tumor such as melanoma, head and neck, liver or kidney cancer. The material was CD4+ or CD8+ T cells sorted from blood, obtained in a trial of the OX40 agonist ivuxolimab. This chain links TRBV7-3 with TRBJ1-6; D might be TRBD1 (6 bases). The CDR3 region has the DNA TGTGCCAGCAGCTTAGGTAAGTCAGGGGCCCTCCGGAGCTCCTATAATTCACCCCTCCACTTT. As protein: CASSLGKSGALRSSYNSPLHF.